This is a list of T cell receptor beta chains from one sample in a study of regulatory T cells in long-lasting Graves disease. From the multiplex PCR reads, TCRdb called clonotypes with MiXCR, one entry per CDR3 protein. The data contain hundreds of thousands of distinct CDR3 sequences, roughly 15% of them singletons. Separately, the same data were catalogued under a study of T cells in Graves' hyperthyroidism and ophthalmopathy.

This sample comprised peripheral blood mononuclear cells (PBMCs), obtained at new diagnosis, from a patient treated with antithyroid drugs. Receptor source: a woman aged 25-40 years with Graves disease. Both conserved end residues are trimmed from each CDR3. Size is omitted from some rows. Given values are once, few, many or a class for expanded clones.

v_gene	abundance	CDR3aa
TRBV12-3/TRBV12-4	many	ASSTWVGLGRNEQF
TRBV7-6	few	ASSLEYRDRRLPPTDTQY
TRBV29-1	NA	SVEAPAREGVMLADTQY
TRBV9	NA	ASSVDGTVEDIQY
TRBV6-2/TRBV6-3	NA	AGRLAGTNTGELF
TRBV11-2	many	ASSLRLAVSYNEQF
TRBV4-3	NA	ASSQDPARVTNTGELF
TRBV4-1	NA	ASSLLTGWSAGELF
TRBV28	many	ASSLPIVAPSTDTQY
TRBV6-2/TRBV6-3	many	ASRNRGRIYGYT
TRBV4-3	few	ASSQGGPTSANGYT
TRBV15	few	ATSSEGVYEQY
TRBV20-1	many	SAKPPLAGGPYEQY
TRBV6-4	few	ASSDAGGPYEQF
TRBV7-7	NA	ASSSGLGGTDTQY
TRBV7-9	many	ASSSSFRVAGGPSEQF
TRBV10-2	NA	ASSEGPGLLTDTQY
TRBV6-1	few	ASREQLNTEAF
TRBV2	NA	ASRQGAGDTQY
TRBV19	NA	ASSTRVKGGLSYEQY
TRBV2	many	ASRDWVGRDLFREQF
TRBV20-1	many	SAVTSSAYNEQF
TRBV30	many	ACPGRTGGSGNTIY
TRBV12-3/TRBV12-4	NA	ASSQALTLAKNIQY
TRBV30	few	AWSPRQGYEQY
TRBV20-1	many	SATGLADDTGELF
TRBV28	many	ASSSPGQGALPQNIQY
TRBV6-1	many	ASIGTEAF
TRBV4-3	NA	ASSQDISGADTQY
TRBV11-3	many	ASSATQGSNEQF
TRBV6-5	many	ASSYEGLFTDTQY
TRBV18	many	ASSPRGNEQY
TRBV14	few	ASSQALGFSYEQY
TRBV20-1	NA	SAGTSGSGELF
TRBV3-1	many	ASSQFGGTSGRETQY
TRBV4-1	NA	ASSQGGPSTDTQY
TRBV28	many	ASSTPSGDSYNEQF
TRBV29-1	NA	SVEGGQGRAYYGYT
TRBV5-4	many	ASSIYRDSGYNEQF
TRBV7-9	many	ASSLAIVQGETYEQY
TRBV29-1	many	SVKDFYEQY
TRBV9	NA	ASSTRASGNTIY
TRBV20-1	many	SASYLAGAYEQY
TRBV7-9	many	ASSLLASDRVF
TRBV6-2/TRBV6-3	NA	ASSYSSHGTSPPGSEQY
TRBV9	NA	ASSGGKSGYYNEQF
TRBV2	few	ASSLFPRGSTGELF
TRBV5-1	many	ASSPDRTEAF